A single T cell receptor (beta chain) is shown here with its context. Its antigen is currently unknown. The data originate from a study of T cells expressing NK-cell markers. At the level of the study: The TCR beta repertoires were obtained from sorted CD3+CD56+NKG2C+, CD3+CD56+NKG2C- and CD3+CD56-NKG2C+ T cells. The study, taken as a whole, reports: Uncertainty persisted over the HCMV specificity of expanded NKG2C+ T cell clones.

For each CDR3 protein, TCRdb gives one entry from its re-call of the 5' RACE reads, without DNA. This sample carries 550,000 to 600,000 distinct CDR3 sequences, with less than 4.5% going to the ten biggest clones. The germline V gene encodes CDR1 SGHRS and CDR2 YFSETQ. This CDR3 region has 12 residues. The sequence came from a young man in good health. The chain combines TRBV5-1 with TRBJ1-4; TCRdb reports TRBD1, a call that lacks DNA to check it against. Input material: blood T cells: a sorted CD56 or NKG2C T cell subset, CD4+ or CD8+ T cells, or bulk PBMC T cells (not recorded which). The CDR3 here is CASRGEGEKLFF.